The rows below give T cell receptor beta chains drawn from one sample of a study of blood T cell repertoires in COVID-19. Some clones are missing from TCRdb's copy, which holds only in-frame ones; the method was immunoSEQ multiplex PCR. The sample has 250,000 to 350,000 clones, 83% seen once. The source material was peripheral blood. The source is a woman aged 45 to 65 with acute or convalescent COVID-19. Each CDR3 is given with its conserved first and last residue. Each record gives: D gene, J gene, V gene, clone size, CDR3 DNA, CDR3 protein. D genes are given only for firm matches. Clone size, where shown, is once, few, many, or a class for clones that have expanded.

d_gene: TRBD1
j_gene: TRBJ1-6
v_gene: TRBV27
abundance: few
CDR3nt: TGTGCCAGCACCGCGACAGGGAACAATTCACCCCTCCACTTT
CDR3aa: CASTATGNNSPLHF

d_gene: TRBD1
j_gene: TRBJ1-2
v_gene: TRBV7-9
abundance: .
CDR3nt: TGTGCCAGCAGCCACCGGGACAGGGGTGACTATGGCTACACCTTC
CDR3aa: CASSHRDRGDYGYTF

d_gene: TRBD2
j_gene: TRBJ2-1
v_gene: TRBV7-8
abundance: .
CDR3nt: TGTGCCAGCAGCCGGGCACCCCCGCTCACTAGCGGGAGAAGACGTGAGCAGTTCTTC
CDR3aa: CASSRAPPLTSGRRREQFF

d_gene: TRBD1
j_gene: TRBJ1-2
v_gene: TRBV28
abundance: .
CDR3nt: TGTGCCAGCAGCTCATCCGGACAGGGAAACACCTTC
CDR3aa: CASSSSGQGNTF

d_gene: .
j_gene: TRBJ1-1
v_gene: TRBV6-5
abundance: .
CDR3nt: TGTGCCAGCAGAAAGACAGGCTTAATTGAAGCTTTCTTT
CDR3aa: CASRKTGLIEAFF

d_gene: .
j_gene: TRBJ1-2
v_gene: TRBV12-3/TRBV12-4
abundance: .
CDR3nt: TGTGCCAGCAGTTTTCAGCAGGCCGGCTACACCTTC
CDR3aa: CASSFQQAGYTF

d_gene: TRBD2
j_gene: TRBJ2-7
v_gene: TRBV5-1
abundance: few
CDR3nt: TGCGCCAGCAGCTTGGCCGCTAGCGGGAGGCAGACCGAGCAGTACTTC
CDR3aa: CASSLAASGRQTEQYF

d_gene: .
j_gene: TRBJ2-5
v_gene: TRBV5-8
abundance: .
CDR3nt: TGTGCCAGCGCCAGACAGGACGGAGGGACCCAGTACTTC
CDR3aa: CASARQDGGTQYF

d_gene: .
j_gene: TRBJ1-5
v_gene: TRBV6-4
abundance: .
CDR3nt: TGTGCCAGCAGTTTAGTAGGGGGCAATCAGCCCCAGCATTTT
CDR3aa: CASSLVGGNQPQHF

d_gene: TRBD2
j_gene: TRBJ2-7
v_gene: TRBV3-1/TRBV3-2
abundance: .
CDR3nt: TGTGCCAGCAGCCGGACTAGCGGGATATACGAGCAGTACTTC
CDR3aa: CASSRTSGIYEQYF

d_gene: .
j_gene: TRBJ1-2
v_gene: TRBV6-1
abundance: once
CDR3nt: TGTGCCAGCAGTGAAGCGCTTCACAGCTCCTATGGCTACACCTTC
CDR3aa: CASSEALHSSYGYTF

d_gene: .
j_gene: TRBJ1-3
v_gene: TRBV30
abundance: .
CDR3nt: TGTGCCTGGAGTTCGGGATGGAACACCATATATTTT
CDR3aa: CAWSSGWNTIYF

d_gene: .
j_gene: TRBJ1-3
v_gene: TRBV6-5
abundance: .
CDR3nt: TGTGCCAGCGCCCTGGGGCAGTTCTCTGGAAACACCATATATTTT
CDR3aa: CASALGQFSGNTIYF